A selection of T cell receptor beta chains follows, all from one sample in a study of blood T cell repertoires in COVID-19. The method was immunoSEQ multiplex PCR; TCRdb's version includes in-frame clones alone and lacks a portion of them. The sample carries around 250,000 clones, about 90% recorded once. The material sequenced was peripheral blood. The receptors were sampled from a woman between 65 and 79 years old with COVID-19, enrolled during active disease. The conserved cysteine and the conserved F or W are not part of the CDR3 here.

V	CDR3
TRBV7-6	ASSLAEGTNEKLF
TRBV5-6	ASSLRLGDGEAF
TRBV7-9	ASSLEEGKRYEQF
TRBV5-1	ASSLASAVTEAF
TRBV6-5	ASGQAEAYGYT
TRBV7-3	ASSFSGEQF
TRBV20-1	SARDTGEAF
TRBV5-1	ASSLGGQGYGYT
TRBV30	AWRNRGLSEKLF
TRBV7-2	ASSLAGGTPPPGYT
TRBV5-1	ASSLVGRALDEQF
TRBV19	ASSRARVPYNEQF
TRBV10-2	ASKGLQQETQY
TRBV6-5	ASSLQGTVNTEAF
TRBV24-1	ATSAQASGNTGELF
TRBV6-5	ASSRQTNYGYT
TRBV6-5	ASTREGGYT
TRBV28	ASSFLQEARKQY
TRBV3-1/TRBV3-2	ASSRELAGVNEQF
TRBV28	ASSSQGLRHGYT
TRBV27	ASSHLSPSGRRETQY
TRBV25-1	ASSAGGVTNQPQH
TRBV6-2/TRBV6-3	ASSYDILYNEQF
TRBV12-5	ASGLQGASQPQH
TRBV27	ASSRPGQALHGYT
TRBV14	ASSQGPGFRRGGYT
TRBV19	ATTARGMNTEAF
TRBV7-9	ASSKQGESNQPQH
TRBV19	ASSLGLNTEAF
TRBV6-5	ASRLGTSGINEQF
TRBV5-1	ASSPGSAYNEQF
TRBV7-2	ASNLNPTGGSNTEAF